This TCR beta chain was captured in a study of cytomegalovirus exposure and HLA in healthy donors. Study background: The Caucasian-associated ancestry cluster held around four fifths of 398 genotyped donors. Overall study results and limits: In a later analysis, TCR beta V- and J-gene trimming showed a link to a missense DCLRE1C variant.

These donors counted as nominally healthy when sampled, but unrecorded immune exposures were likely. Germline lookup yields CDR1 SGHTA and CDR2 FQGTGA. The CDR3 totals 15 residues. Trimming pared 5 bases from V and 0 bases from J, leaving 13 bases between. The PCR ran on 60 Vbeta and 13 Jbeta primers. Using immunoSEQ multiplex PCR, the repertoire was profiled, and TCRdb retains in-frame clones only, with some absent. The data contain about 110,000 clones, approximately 80% of them seen just once; the ten biggest clones take up around 3%. With respect to this clone: Its antigen remains unidentified.

The TCR sequence derives from a woman aged 55-75 years in good health and CMV-seropositive. V usage is TRBV7-3 and J usage is TRBJ1-1, with D uncertain. The sequenced sample was PBMCs. The CDR3 loop is CASSPASSMNTEAFF. The CDR3 DNA reads TGTGCCAGCAGCCCAGCGTCAAGCATGAACACTGAAGCTTTCTTT. The full variable domain, rest sourced from reference TRBV7-3 and TRBJ1-1, is GAGVSQTPSNKVTEKGKYVELRCDPISGHTALYWYRQSLGQGPEFLIYFQGTGAADDSGLPNDRFFAVRPEGSVSTLKIQRTERGDSAVYLCASSPASSMNTEAFFGQGTRLTVV.